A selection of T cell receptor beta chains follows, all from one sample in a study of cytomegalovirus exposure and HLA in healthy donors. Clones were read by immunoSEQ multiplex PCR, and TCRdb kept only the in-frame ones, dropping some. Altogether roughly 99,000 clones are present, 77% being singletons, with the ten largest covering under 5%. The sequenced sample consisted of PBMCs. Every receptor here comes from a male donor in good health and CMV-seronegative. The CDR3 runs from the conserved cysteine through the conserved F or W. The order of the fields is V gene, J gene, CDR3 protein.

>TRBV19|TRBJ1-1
CASSPGQQNTEAFF
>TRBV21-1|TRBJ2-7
CASSKGGGIVTYEQYF
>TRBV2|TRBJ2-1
CASSPINNEQFF
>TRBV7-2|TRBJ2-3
CASSRGLAGGRTDTQYF
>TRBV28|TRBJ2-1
CASGTSGRGNEQFF
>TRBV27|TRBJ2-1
CASSSWAASGEYNEQFF
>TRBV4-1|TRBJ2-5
CASSLLGLEETQYF
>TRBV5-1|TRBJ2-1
CASSLGDTGYNEQFF
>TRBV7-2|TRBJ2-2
CASSLVQIPGELFF
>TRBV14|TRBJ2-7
CASSHWTSSYEQYF
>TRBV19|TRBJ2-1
CASTKAGVRFEQFF